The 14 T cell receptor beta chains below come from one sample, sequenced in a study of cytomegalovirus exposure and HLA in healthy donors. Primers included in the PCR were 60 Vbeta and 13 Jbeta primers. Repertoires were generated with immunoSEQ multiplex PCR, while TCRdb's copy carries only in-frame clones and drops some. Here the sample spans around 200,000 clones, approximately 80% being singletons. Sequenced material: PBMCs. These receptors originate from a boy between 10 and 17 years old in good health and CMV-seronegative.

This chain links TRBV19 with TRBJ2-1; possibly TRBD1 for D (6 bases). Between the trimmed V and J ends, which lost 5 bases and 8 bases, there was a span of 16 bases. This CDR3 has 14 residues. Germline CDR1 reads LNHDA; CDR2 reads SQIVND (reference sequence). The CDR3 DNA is TGTGCCAGTAGTGGCCTGACAGGATCCGATGAGCAGTTCTTC. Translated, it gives CASSGLTGSDEQFF. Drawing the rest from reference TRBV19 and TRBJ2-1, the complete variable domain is DGGITQSPKYLFRKEGQNVTLSCEQNLNHDAMYWYRQDPGQGLRLIYYSQIVNDFQKGDIAEGYSVSREKKESFPLTVTSAQKNPTAFYLCASSGLTGSDEQFFGPGTRLTVL.

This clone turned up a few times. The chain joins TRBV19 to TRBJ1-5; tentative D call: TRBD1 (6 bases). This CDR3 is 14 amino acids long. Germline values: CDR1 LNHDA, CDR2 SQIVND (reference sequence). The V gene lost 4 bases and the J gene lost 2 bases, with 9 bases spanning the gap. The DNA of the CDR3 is TGTGCCAGTAGTACGCGACAGGGCAATCAGCCCCAGCATTTT. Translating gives CASSTRQGNQPQHF. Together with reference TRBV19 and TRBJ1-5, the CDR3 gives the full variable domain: DGGITQSPKYLFRKEGQNVTLSCEQNLNHDAMYWYRQDPGQGLRLIYYSQIVNDFQKGDIAEGYSVSREKKESFPLTVTSAQKNPTAFYLCASSTRQGNQPQHFGDGTRLSIL.

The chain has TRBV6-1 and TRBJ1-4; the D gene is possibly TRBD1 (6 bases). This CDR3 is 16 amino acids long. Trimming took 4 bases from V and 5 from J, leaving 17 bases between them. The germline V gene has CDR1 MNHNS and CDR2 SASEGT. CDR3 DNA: TGTGCCAGCAGTGGTTATTCCGGGACACTAAATGAAAAACTGTTTTTT. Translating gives CASSGYSGTLNEKLFF.

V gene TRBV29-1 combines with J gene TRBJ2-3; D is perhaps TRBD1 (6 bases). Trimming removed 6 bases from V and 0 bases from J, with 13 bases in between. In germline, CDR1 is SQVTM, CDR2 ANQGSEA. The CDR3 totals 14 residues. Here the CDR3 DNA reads TGCAGCGTCACCAGGGGAGTTAGCACAGATACGCAGTATTTT. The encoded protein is CSVTRGVSTDTQYF.

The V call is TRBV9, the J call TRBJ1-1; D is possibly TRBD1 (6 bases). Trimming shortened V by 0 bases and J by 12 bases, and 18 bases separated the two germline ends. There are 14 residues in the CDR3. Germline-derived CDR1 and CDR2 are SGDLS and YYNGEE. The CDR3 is CASSVEQGGSLSFF. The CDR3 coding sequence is TGTGCCAGCAGCGTAGAACAGGGAGGGAGTTTGTCTTTCTTT.

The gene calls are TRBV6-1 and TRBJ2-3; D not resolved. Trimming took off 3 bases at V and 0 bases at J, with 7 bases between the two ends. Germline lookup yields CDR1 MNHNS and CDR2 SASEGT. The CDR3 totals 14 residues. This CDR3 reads CASSELYSTDTQYF. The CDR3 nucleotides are TGTGCCAGCAGTGAGTTGTATAGCACAGATACGCAGTATTTT.

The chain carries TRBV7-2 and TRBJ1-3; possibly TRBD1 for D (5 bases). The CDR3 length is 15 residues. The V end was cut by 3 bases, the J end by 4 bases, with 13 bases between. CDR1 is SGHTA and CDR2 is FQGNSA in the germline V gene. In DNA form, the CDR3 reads TGTGCCAGCAGCTTTGGGTTTGGGGCCGGAAACACCATATATTTT. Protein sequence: CASSFGFGAGNTIYF.

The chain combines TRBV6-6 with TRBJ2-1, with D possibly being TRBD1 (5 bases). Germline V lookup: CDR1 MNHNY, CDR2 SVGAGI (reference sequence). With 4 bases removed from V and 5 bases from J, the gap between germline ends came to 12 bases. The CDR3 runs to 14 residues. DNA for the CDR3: TGTGCCAGCAGTTTCTCGGACACTAACAATGAGCAGTTCTTC. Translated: CASSFSDTNNEQFF.

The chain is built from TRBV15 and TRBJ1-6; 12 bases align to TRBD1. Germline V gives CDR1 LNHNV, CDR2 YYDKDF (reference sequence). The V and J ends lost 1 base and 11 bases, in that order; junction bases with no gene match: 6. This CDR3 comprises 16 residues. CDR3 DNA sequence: TGTGCCACCAGCAGAGGCCCGGGACAGGGGGCTACACCCCTCCACTTT. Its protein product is CATSRGPGQGATPLHF. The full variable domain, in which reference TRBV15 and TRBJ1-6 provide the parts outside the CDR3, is DAMVIQNPRYQVTQFGKPVTLSCSQTLNHNVMYWYQQKSSQAPKLLFHYYDKDFNNEADTPDNFQSRRPNTSFCFLDIRSPGLGDTAMYLCATSRGPGQGATPLHFGNGTRLTVT.

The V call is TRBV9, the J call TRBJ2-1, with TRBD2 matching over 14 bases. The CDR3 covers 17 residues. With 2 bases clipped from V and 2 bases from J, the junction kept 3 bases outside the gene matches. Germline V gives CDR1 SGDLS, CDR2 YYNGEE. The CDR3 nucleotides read TGTGCCAGCAGCGTCGGGACTAGCGGGGGTACCTACAATGAGCAGTTCTTC. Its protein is CASSVGTSGGTYNEQFF.

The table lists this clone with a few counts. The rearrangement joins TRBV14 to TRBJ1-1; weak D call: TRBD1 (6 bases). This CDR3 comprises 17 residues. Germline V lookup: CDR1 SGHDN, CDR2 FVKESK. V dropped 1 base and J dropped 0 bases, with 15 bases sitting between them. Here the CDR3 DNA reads TGTGCCAGCAGCCAAGGGGGGCAGGAGCTTATGAACACTGAAGCTTTCTTT. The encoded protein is CASSQGGQELMNTEAFF.

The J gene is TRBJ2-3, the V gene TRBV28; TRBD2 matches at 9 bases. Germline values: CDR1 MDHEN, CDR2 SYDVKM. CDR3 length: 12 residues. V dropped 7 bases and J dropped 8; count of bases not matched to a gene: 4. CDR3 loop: CASKLAGTTQYF. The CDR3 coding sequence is TGTGCCAGCAAGCTAGCGGGGACTACGCAGTATTTT.

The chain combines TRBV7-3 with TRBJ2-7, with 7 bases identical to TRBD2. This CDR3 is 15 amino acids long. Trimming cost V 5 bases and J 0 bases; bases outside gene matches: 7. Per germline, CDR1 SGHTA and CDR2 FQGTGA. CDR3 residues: CASSDGGGSSYEQYF. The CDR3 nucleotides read TGTGCCAGCAGCGACGGTGGCGGGAGCTCCTACGAGCAGTACTTC. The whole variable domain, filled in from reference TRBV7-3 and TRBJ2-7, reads GAGVSQTPSNKVTEKGKYVELRCDPISGHTALYWYRQSLGQGPEFLIYFQGTGAADDSGLPNDRFFAVRPEGSVSTLKIQRTERGDSAVYLCASSDGGGSSYEQYFGPGTRLTVT.

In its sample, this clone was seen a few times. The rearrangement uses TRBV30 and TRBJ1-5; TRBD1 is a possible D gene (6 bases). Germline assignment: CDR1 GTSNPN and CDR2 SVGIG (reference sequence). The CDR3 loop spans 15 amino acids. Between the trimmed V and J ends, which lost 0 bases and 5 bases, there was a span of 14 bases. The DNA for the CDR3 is TGTGCCTGGAGTGTAGGACGAGGGGGGGATCAGCCCCAGCATTTT. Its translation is CAWSVGRGGDQPQHF. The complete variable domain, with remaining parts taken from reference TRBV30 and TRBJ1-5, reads SQTIHQWPATLVQPVGSPLSLECTVEGTSNPNLYWYRQAAGRGLQLLFYSVGIGQISSEVPQNLSASRPQDRQFILSSKKLLLSDSGFYLCAWSVGRGGDQPQHFGDGTRLSIL.